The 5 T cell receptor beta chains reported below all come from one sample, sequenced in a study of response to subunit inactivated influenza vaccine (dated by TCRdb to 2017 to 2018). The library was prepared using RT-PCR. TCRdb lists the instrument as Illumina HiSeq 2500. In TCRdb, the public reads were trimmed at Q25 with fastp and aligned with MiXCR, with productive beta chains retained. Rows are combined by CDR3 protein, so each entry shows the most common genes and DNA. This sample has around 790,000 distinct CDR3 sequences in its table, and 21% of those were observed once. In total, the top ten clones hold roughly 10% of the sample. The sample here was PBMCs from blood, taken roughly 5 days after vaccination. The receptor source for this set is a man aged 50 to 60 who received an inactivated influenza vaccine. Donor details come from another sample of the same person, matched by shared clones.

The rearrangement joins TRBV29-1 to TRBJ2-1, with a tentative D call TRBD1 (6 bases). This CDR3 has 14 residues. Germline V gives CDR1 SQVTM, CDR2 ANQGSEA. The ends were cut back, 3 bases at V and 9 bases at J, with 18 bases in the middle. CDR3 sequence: CSVEVRGSNGEQFF. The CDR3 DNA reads TGCAGCGTTGAGGTCAGGGGCTCGAACGGTGAGCAGTTCTTC.

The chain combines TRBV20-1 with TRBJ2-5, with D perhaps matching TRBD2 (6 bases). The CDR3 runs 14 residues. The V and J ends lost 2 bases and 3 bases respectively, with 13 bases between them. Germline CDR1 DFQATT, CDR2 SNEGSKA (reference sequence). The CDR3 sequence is CSARPTSREETQYF. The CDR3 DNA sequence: TGCAGTGCTAGACCCACTAGCCGGGAAGAGACCCAGTACTTC.

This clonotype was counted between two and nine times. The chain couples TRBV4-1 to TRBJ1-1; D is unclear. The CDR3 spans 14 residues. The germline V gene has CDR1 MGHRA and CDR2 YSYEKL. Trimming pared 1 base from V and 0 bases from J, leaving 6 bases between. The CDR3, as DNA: TGCGCCAGCAGCCAAGTACAGATGAACACTGAAGCTTTCTTT. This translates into CASSQVQMNTEAFF.

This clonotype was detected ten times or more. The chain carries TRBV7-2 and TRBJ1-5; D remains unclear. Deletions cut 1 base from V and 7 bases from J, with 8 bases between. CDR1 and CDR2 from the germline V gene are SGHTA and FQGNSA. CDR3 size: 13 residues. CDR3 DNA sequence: TGTGCCAGCAGCTTAGAAGTCACACAGCCCCAGCATTTT. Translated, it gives CASSLEVTQPQHF.

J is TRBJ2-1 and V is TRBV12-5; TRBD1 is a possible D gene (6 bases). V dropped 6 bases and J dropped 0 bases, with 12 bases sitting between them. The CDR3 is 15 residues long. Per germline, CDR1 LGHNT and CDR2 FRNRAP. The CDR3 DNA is TGTGCTAGTGGGCCTGGACAGAGCTCCTACAATGAGCAGTTCTTC. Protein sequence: CASGPGQSSYNEQFF.